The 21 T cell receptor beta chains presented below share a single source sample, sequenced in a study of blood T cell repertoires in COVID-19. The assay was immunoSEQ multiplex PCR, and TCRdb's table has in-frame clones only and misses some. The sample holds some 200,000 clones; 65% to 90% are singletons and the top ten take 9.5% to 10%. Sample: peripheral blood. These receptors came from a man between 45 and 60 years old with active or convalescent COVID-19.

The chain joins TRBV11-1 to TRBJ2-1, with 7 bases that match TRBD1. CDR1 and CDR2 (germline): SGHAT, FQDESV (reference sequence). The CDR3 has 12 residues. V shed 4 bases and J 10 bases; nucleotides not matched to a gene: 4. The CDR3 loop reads CASSSQGNEQFF. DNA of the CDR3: TGTGCCAGCAGCTCACAGGGGAACGAGCAGTTCTTC.

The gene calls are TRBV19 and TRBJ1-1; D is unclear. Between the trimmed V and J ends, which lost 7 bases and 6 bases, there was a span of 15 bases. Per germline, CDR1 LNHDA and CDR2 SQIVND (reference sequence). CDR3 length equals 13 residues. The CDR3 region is CASTFFDGSEAFF. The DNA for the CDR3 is TGTGCCAGTACCTTCTTCGACGGGTCTGAAGCTTTCTTT. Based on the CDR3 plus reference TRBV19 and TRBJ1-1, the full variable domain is DGGITQSPKYLFRKEGQNVTLSCEQNLNHDAMYWYRQDPGQGLRLIYYSQIVNDFQKGDIAEGYSVSREKKESFPLTVTSAQKNPTAFYLCASTFFDGSEAFFGQGTRLTVV.

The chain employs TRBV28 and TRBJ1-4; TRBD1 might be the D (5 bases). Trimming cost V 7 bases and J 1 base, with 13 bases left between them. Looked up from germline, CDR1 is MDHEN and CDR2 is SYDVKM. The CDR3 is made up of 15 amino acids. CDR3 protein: CASTSRGGTNEKLFF. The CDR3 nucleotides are TGTGCCAGCACCTCAAGGGGTGGAACTAATGAAAAACTGTTTTTT.

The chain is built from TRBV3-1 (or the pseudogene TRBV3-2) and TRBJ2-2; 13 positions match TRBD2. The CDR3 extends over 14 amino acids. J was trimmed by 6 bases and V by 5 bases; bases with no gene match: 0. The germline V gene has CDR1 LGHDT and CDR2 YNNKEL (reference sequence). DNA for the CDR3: TGTGCCAGCAGCGGACTAGCGGGGGCCGGGGAGCTGTTTTTT. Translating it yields CASSGLAGAGELFF.

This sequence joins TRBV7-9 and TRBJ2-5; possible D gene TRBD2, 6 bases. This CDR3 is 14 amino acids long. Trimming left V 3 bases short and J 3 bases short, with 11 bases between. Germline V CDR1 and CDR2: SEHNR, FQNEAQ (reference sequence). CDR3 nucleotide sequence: TGTGCCAGCAGCTTCCGGGACTTTAAAGAGACCCAGTACTTC. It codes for CASSFRDFKETQYF.

CDR3 in amino acids: CATSDPGTGDEKLFF. The CDR3 DNA reads TGTGCCACCAGTGATCCCGGGACAGGGGATGAAAAACTGTTTTTT. The rearrangement uses TRBV24-1 and TRBJ1-4; 10 nucleotides match TRBD1. The germline V gene has CDR1 KGHDR and CDR2 SFDVKD. Trimming at V came to 3 bases and at J to 6 bases, leaving 3 bases not matched to a gene. CDR3 length equals 15 residues.

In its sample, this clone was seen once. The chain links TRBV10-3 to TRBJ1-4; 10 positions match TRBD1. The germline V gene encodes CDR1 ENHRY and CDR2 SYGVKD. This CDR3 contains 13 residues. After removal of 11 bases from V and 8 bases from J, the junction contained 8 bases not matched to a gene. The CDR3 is CAVGDRGGEKLFF. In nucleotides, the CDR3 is TGTGCCGTCGGGGACAGGGGAGGAGAAAAACTGTTTTTT.

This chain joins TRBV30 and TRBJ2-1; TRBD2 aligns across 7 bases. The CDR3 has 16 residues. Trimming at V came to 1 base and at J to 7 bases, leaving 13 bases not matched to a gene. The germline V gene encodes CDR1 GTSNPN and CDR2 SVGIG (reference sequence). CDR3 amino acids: CAWSGGSSGATNEQFF. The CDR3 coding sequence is TGTGCCTGGAGTGGCGGATCTAGCGGAGCAACGAATGAGCAGTTCTTC.

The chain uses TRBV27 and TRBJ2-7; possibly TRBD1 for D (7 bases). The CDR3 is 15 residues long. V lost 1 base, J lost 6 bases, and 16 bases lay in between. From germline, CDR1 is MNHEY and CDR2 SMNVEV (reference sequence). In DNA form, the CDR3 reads TGTGCCAGCAGTTTATACGGAGGGGGCCCCCTCGAGCAGTACTTC. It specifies CASSLYGGGPLEQYF.

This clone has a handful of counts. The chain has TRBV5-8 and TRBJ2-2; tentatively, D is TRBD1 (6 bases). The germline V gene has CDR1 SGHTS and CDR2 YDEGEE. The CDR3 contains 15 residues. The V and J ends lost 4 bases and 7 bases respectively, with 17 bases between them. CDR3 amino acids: CASSRSPGAGGELFF. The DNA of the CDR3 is TGTGCCAGCAGCCGATCCCCAGGGGCTGGCGGGGAGCTGTTTTTT.

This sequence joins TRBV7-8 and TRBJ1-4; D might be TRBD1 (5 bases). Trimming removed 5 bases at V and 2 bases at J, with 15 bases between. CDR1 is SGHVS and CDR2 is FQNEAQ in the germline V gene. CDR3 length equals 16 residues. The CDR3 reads CASSPLVRATNEKLFF. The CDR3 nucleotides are TGTGCCAGCAGCCCCTTAGTCAGGGCCACTAATGAAAAACTGTTTTTT.

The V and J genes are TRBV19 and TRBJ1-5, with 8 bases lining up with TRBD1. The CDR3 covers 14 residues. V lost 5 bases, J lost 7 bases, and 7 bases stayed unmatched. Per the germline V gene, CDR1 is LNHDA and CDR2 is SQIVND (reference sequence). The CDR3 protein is CASSADREGQPQHF. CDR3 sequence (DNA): TGTGCCAGTAGTGCGGACAGGGAGGGGCAGCCCCAGCATTTT. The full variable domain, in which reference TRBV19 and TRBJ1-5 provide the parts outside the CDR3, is DGGITQSPKYLFRKEGQNVTLSCEQNLNHDAMYWYRQDPGQGLRLIYYSQIVNDFQKGDIAEGYSVSREKKESFPLTVTSAQKNPTAFYLCASSADREGQPQHFGDGTRLSIL.

This chain's CDR3 is CSVAPAHTDTQYF. As DNA, the CDR3 is TGCAGCGTGGCCCCTGCCCACACAGATACGCAGTATTTT. This chain uses TRBV29-1 with TRBJ2-3; D remains ambiguous. V lost 6 bases, J lost 2 bases, and 12 bases lay in between. This CDR3 has 13 amino acids. Germline lookup yields CDR1 SQVTM and CDR2 ANQGSEA.

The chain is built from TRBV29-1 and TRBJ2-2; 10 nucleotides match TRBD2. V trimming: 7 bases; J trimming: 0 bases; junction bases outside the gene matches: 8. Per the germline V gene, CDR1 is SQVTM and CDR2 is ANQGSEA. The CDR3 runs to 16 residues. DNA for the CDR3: TGCAGCGCCTCAGGCCTAGCGGGGGCGAACACCGGGGAGCTGTTTTTT. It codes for CSASGLAGANTGELFF.

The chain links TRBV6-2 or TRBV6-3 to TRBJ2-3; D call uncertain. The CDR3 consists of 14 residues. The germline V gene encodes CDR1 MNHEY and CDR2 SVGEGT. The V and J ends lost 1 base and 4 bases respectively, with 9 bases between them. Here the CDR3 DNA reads TGTGCCAGCAGTTACTTATTAGTCCCAGATACGCAGTATTTT. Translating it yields CASSYLLVPDTQYF.

The CDR3 DNA sequence: TGTGCCAGCAGTTACACCAGGACAGGGGGATACAATGAGCAGTTCTTC. This translates into CASSYTRTGGYNEQFF. V gene TRBV6-6 combines with J gene TRBJ2-1, with 10 bases lining up with TRBD1. The junction had 5 bases not matched to a gene; V was cut back by 2 bases and J by 4 bases. CDR1 MNHNY and CDR2 SVGAGI come from the germline V gene (reference sequence). The CDR3 loop spans 16 amino acids.

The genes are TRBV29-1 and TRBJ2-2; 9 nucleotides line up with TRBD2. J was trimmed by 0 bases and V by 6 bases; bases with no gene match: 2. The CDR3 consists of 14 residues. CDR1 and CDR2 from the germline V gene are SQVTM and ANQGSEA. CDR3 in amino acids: CSVLAGTNTGELFF. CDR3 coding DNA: TGCAGCGTCCTAGCGGGAACGAACACCGGGGAGCTGTTTTTT.

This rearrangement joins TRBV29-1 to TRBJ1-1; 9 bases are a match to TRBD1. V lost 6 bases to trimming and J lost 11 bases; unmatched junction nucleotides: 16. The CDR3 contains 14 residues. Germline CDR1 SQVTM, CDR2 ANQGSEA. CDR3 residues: CSVTDRGRVDRAFF. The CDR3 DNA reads TGCAGCGTGACGGACAGGGGAAGAGTTGACCGGGCTTTCTTT.

This CDR3 reads CASSPADRGEWGKLFF. CDR3 in DNA: TGCGCCAGCAGCCCCGCGGACAGGGGAGAGTGGGGAAAACTGTTTTTT. This rearrangement joins TRBV4-1 to TRBJ1-4, with TRBD1 matching 9 bases. The V gene's germline CDR1 is MGHRA and CDR2 YSYEKL. The J segment lost 10 bases and the V segment lost 4 bases, leaving 13 bases of the junction unmatched. The CDR3 consists of 16 residues.

This chain's CDR3 is CASSIDRDLEAFF. In DNA form, the CDR3 reads TGTGCCAGCAGCATTGACAGGGACCTTGAAGCTTTCTTT. The gene calls are TRBV6-5 and TRBJ1-1, with 7 bases lining up with TRBD1. Losses at the gene ends were 6 bases for V and 7 bases for J; bases not matched to a gene: 8. Germline assignment: CDR1 MNHEY and CDR2 SVGAGI. The CDR3 has 13 amino acids.

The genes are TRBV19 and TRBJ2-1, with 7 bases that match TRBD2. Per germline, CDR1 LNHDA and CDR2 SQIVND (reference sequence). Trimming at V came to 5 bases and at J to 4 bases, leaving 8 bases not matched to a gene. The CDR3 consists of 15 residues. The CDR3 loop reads CASSPGGSVYNEQFF. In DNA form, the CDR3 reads TGTGCCAGTAGTCCGGGGGGATCAGTTTACAATGAGCAGTTCTTC.